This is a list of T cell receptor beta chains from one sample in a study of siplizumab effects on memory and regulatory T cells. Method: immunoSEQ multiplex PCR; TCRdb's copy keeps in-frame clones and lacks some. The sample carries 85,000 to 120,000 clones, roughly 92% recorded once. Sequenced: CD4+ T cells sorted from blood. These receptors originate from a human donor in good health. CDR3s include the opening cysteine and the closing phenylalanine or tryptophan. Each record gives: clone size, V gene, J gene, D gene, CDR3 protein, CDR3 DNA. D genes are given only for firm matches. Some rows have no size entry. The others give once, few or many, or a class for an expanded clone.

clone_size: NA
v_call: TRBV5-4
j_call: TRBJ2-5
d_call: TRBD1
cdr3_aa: CASSFLQGTGGETQYF
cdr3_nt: TGTGCCAGCAGCTTTCTACAAGGGACAGGGGGAGAGACCCAGTACTTC

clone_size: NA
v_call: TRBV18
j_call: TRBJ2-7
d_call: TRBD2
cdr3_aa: CASSQGLAAYEQYF
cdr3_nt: TGTGCCAGCTCACAGGGACTAGCTGCGTACGAGCAGTACTTC

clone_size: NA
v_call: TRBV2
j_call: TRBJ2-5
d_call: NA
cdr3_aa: CASGVRQETQYF
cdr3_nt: TGTGCCAGCGGCGTCAGGCAAGAGACCCAGTACTTC

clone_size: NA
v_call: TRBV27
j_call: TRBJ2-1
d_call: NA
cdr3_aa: CASRRDSSRDEQFF
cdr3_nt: TGTGCCAGCAGACGGGACTCTTCAAGGGATGAGCAGTTCTTC

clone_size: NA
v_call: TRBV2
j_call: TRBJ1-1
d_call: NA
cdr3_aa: CASSLQGKNTEAFF
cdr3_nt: TGTGCCAGCAGTCTACAGGGAAAGAACACTGAAGCTTTCTTT

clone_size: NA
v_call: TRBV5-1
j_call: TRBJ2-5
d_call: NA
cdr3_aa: CASSFNTLGAGETQYF
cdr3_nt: TGCGCCAGCAGCTTTAACACCCTGGGGGCTGGGGAGACCCAGTACTTC

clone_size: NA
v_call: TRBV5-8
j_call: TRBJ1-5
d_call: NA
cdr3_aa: CASSLLRQSSNQPQHF
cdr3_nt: TGTGCCAGCAGCTTGTTGAGGCAGTCTAGCAATCAGCCCCAGCATTTT

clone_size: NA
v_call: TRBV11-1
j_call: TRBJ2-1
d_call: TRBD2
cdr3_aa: CASSSVASGGGEQFF
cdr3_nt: TGTGCCAGCAGCAGTGTAGCTAGCGGGGGGGGTGAGCAGTTCTTC

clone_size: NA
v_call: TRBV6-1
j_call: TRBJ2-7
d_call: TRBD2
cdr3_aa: CASSEFKVGLAYEQYF
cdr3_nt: TGTGCCAGCAGTGAGTTTAAGGTGGGACTAGCCTACGAGCAGTACTTC

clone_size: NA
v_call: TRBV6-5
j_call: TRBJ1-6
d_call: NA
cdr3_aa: CASSSEYLGNSPLHF
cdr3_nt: TGTGCCAGCAGTTCCGAGTATTTGGGTAATTCACCCCTCCACTTT

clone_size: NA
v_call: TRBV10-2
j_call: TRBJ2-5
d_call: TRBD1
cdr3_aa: CASKDRKETQYF
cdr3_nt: TGCGCCAGCAAGGACAGGAAAGAGACCCAGTACTTC

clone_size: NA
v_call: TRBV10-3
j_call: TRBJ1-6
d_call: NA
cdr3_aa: CAISESKRMNSPLHF
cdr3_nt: TGTGCCATCAGTGAGTCTAAGCGTATGAATTCACCCCTCCACTTT

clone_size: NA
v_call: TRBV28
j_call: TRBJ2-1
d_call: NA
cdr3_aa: CASRRDRMNEQFF
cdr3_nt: TGTGCCAGCAGACGGGACCGCATGAATGAGCAGTTCTTC

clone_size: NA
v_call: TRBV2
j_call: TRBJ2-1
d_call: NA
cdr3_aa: CASSENGGVYNEQFF
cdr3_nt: TGTGCCAGCAGTGAAAACGGCGGGGTCTACAATGAGCAGTTCTTC

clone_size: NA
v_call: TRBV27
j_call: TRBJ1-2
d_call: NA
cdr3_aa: CASSYRQTSYGYTF
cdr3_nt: TGTGCCAGCAGTTACAGACAGACCTCCTATGGCTACACCTTC

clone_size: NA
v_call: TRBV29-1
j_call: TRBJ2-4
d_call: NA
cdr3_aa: CSVDRANIQYF
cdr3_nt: TGCAGCGTTGACAGGGCAAACATTCAGTACTTC

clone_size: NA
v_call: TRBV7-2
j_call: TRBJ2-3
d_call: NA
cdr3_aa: CASSLRGRSGGRGGDTQYF
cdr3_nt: TGTGCCAGCAGCTTAAGGGGGCGATCTGGCGGGAGAGGGGGAGATACGCAGTATTTT

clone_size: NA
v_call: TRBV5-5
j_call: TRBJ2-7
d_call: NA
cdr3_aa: CASSPPLTRSEQYF
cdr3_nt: TGTGCCAGCAGCCCCCCACTTACACGTTCCGAGCAGTACTTC

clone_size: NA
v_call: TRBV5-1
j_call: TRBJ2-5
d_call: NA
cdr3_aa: CASSLTIGVTQYF
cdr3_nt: TGCGCCAGCAGCTTGACTATCGGTGTGACCCAGTACTTC

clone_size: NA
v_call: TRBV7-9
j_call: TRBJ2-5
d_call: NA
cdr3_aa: CASSRGPGIPETQYF
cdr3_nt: TGTGCCAGCAGTCGGGGCCCGGGGATCCCAGAGACCCAGTACTTC

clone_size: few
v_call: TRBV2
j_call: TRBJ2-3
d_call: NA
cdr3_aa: CASSGPPHTDTQYF
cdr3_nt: TGTGCCAGCAGCGGACCGCCTCACACAGATACGCAGTATTTT

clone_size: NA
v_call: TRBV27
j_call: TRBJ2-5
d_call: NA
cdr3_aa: CASMWTEKGETQYF
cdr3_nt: TGTGCCAGCATGTGGACGGAGAAGGGAGAGACCCAGTACTTC

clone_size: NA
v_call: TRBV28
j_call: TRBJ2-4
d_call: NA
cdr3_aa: CASNGGPGAKNIQYF
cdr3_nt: TGTGCCAGCAACGGGGGGCCGGGGGCCAAAAACATTCAGTACTTC

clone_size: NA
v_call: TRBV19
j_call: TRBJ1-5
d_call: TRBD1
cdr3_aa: CAGSSTGGGQPQHF
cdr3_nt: TGTGCCGGATCATCGACAGGGGGGGGTCAGCCCCAGCATTTT

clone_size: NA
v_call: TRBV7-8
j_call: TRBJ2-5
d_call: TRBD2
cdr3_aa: CASSPPAAGSLTLAGVETQYF
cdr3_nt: TGTGCCAGCAGCCCACCTGCGGCCGGCAGTTTAACACTAGCGGGAGTGGAGACCCAGTACTTC

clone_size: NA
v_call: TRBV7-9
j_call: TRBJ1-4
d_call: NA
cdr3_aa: CASSFSGSNEKLFF
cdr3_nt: TGTGCCAGCAGCTTTTCAGGTAGTAATGAAAAACTGTTTTTT

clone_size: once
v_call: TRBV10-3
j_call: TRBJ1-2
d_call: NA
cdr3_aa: CAISEEVYGYTF
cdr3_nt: TGTGCCATCAGTGAGGAGGTCTATGGCTACACCTTC

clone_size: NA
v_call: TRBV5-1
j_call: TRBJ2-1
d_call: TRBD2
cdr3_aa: CASRAVLAGNNEQFF
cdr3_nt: TGCGCCAGCCGGGCAGTTCTAGCGGGAAACAATGAGCAGTTCTTC

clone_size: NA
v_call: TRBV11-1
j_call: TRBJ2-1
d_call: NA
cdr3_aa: CASSLTRGAGNPFF
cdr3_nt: TGTGCCAGCAGCCTAACCCGGGGGGCGGGCAACCCCTTCTTC

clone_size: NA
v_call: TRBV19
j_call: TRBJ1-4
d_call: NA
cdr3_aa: CASSIRAAVGEKLFF
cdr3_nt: TGTGCCAGTAGTATTCGGGCTGCGGTAGGAGAAAAACTGTTTTTT

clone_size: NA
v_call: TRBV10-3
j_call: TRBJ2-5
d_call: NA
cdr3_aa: CATRDLSGETQYF
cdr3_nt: TGTGCCACCCGGGACCTTTCGGGAGAGACCCAGTACTTC

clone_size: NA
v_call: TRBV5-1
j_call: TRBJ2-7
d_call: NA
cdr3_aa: CASSLVEEGKQYF
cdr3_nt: TGCGCCAGCAGCTTGGTGGAGGAGGGAAAGCAGTACTTC

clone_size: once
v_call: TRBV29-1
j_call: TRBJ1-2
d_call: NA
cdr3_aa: CSVEGHSSSGYTF
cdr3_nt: TGCAGCGTTGAAGGACACTCATCATCTGGCTACACCTTC

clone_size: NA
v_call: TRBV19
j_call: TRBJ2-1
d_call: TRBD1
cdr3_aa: CASSGGQGNNEQFF
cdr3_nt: TGTGCCAGTAGTGGTGGACAGGGCAACAATGAGCAGTTCTTC

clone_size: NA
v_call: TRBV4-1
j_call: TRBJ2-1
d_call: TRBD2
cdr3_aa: CASSHKGLAGLRVVDEQFF
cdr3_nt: TGCGCCAGCAGCCACAAAGGACTAGCGGGATTGCGGGTAGTCGATGAGCAGTTCTTC

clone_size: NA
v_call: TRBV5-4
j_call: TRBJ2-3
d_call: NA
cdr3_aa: CASSLDSQLTDTQYF
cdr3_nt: TGTGCCAGCAGCTTGGACTCCCAGTTAACAGATACGCAGTATTTT

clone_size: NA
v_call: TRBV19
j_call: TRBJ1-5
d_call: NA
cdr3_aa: CASSQTDRGPNQPQHF
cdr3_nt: TGTGCCAGTAGTCAAACGGACAGAGGTCCCAATCAGCCCCAGCATTTT

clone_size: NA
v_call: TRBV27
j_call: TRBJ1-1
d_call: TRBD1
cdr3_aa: CASRNSRDRGAMNTEAFF
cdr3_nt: TGTGCCAGCAGAAATAGCCGGGACAGGGGCGCGATGAACACTGAAGCTTTCTTT

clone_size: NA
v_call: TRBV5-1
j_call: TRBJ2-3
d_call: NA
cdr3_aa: CASRGLSGTDTQYF
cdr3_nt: TGCGCCAGCAGAGGTCTCTCAGGCACAGATACGCAGTATTTT

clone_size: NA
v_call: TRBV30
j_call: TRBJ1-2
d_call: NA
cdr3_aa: CAWSVNSVGYTF
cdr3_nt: TGTGCCTGGAGTGTAAATTCGGTTGGCTACACCTTC

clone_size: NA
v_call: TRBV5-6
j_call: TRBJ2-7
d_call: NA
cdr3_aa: CASRGGHGPGASEQYF
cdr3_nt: TGTGCCAGCAGGGGGGGGCACGGGCCAGGGGCGTCCGAGCAGTACTTC

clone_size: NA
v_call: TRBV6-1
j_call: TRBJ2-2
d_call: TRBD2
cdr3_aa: CASTRGEGTGELFF
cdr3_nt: TGTGCCAGCACTCGGGGGGAGGGCACCGGGGAGCTGTTTTTT

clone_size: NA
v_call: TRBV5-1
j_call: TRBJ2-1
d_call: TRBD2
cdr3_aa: CASSTGTSGYNEQFF
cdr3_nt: TGCGCCAGCAGTACCGGGACTAGCGGTTACAATGAGCAGTTCTTC

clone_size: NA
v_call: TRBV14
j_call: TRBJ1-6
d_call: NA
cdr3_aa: CASSQGGHYNSPLHF
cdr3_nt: TGTGCCAGCAGCCAAGGGGGACATTATAATTCACCCCTCCACTTT

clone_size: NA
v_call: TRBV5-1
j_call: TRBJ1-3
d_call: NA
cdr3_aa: CASNEEGSSGNTIYF
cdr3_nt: TGCGCCAGCAACGAGGAGGGATCCTCTGGAAACACCATATATTTT

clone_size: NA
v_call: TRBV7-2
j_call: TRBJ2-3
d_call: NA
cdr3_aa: CASSDPFGGTDTQYF
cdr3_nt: TGTGCCAGCAGCGATCCATTCGGGGGAACAGATACGCAGTATTTT